The 6 T cell receptor beta chains below were found in one sample sequenced in a study of neurological immune-mediated disorders. TCRdb processed the 5' RACE reads anew with MiXCR; each CDR3 protein has one entry. This table holds fewer than 60,000 distinct CDR3 sequences, 10% found once. Input material: PBMCs. The receptors were gathered from an older man with HTLV-1-associated myelopathy (HAM/TSP).

This clonotype was seen many times. The chain uses TRBV28 and TRBJ1-5; D remains unclear. V lost 10 bases and J 7 bases, leaving 20 bases between the germline ends. Germline lookup yields CDR1 MDHEN and CDR2 SYDVKM. CDR3 size: 14 residues. In DNA form, the CDR3 reads TGTGCCAACCAGTCTCGGAGGAGAGGGCAGCCCCAGCATTTT. Translating it yields CANQSRRRGQPQHF.

The table lists this clonotype with many counts. This chain uses TRBV12-3 or TRBV12-4 with TRBJ2-7; D is perhaps TRBD1 (6 bases). CDR3 size: 13 residues. V was clipped by 8 bases and J by 7 bases, with 18 bases between them. The CDR3 protein is CASQNGQGLEQYF. The CDR3 DNA follows: TGTGCCAGCCAGAATGGGCAGGGGCTAGAGCAGTACTTC.

Ten or more counts support this clonotype. The chain links TRBV5-1 to TRBJ2-5, with TRBD2 matching 8 bases. V dropped 5 bases and J dropped 2; count of bases not matched to a gene: 5. The germline V gene encodes CDR1 SGHRS and CDR2 YFSETQ. The CDR3 spans 14 residues. The CDR3 protein is CASRDSGRQETQYF. The CDR3 DNA reads as TGCGCCAGCAGGGACAGCGGGAGACAAGAGACCCAGTACTTC.

This clonotype was recorded at least ten times. The chain couples TRBV7-9 to TRBJ1-5, with TRBD1 matching over 10 bases. Germline lookup yields CDR1 SEHNR and CDR2 FQNEAQ (reference sequence). Trimming at V came to 1 base and at J to 1 base, leaving 1 base not matched to a gene. This CDR3 spans 16 amino acids. CDR3 loop: CASSLGQGASNQPQHF. In nucleotides, the CDR3 is TGTGCCAGCAGCTTAGGACAGGGGGCGAGCAATCAGCCCCAGCATTTT.

The sample holds many counts of this clonotype. V gene TRBV5-1 combines with J gene TRBJ2-5, with D possibly TRBD1 on 6 matching bases. The germline V and J ends were trimmed by 2 bases and 9 bases, with 11 bases remaining between them. The CDR3 has 12 amino acids. In germline, CDR1 is SGHRS, CDR2 YFSETQ. The CDR3 loop is CASSFPGEPQYF. In DNA, the CDR3 is TGCGCCAGCAGCTTTCCAGGGGAACCCCAGTACTTC.

This clonotype was recorded at least ten times. The gene calls are TRBV21-1 and TRBJ1-5. TRBV21-1 is a pseudogene segment. This CDR3 contains 17 residues. CDR3 nucleotide sequence: TGTGCCACCCATGTGATGCGTCCGAATTATAGCAATCAGCCCCAGCATTTT. Translation gives CATHVMRPNYSNQPQHF.